Listed below are T cell receptor beta chains from one sample, sequenced in a study of OX40 agonist ivuxolimab in advanced cancers. The data were produced by immunoSEQ multiplex PCR, yet TCRdb's version contains in-frame clones alone and is incomplete. The sample holds about 61,000 clones, about nine tenths seen once. The sequences come from CD4+ or CD8+ T cells sorted from blood, collected in a trial of the OX40 agonist ivuxolimab. These receptors were taken from an adult with an advanced solid tumor such as melanoma, head and neck, liver or kidney cancer. Each CDR3 is given with its conserved first and last residue. The D gene is left open where the match is weak. Rows give clone size only sometimes, using once, few, many, or a class for an expanded clone.

CDR3 DNA | CDR3 protein | J gene | D gene | V gene | clone size
TGTGCCATCAGTGAACCACTCGAAGAGACCCAGTACTTC | CAISEPLEETQYF | TRBJ2-5 | . | TRBV10-3 | .
TGTGCCACCAGCAGCAGGCGGGAGGGCCTCATTGAGCAGTTCTTC | CATSSRREGLIEQFF | TRBJ2-1 | TRBD2 | TRBV15 | .
TGCGCCAGCAGCGTCACAGGATACACTGAAGCTTTCTTT | CASSVTGYTEAFF | TRBJ1-1 | . | TRBV5-1 | .
TGTGCCAGCAGTGTGGCCACTCGAGTAGCGGCAGATACGCAGTATTTT | CASSVATRVAADTQYF | TRBJ2-3 | . | TRBV2 | .
TGTGCCTGGGGGGCAGAGAATAGCAATCAGCCCCAGCATTTT | CAWGAENSNQPQHF | TRBJ1-5 | . | TRBV30 | once
TGTGCCAGCCAGGAGCCGAGCTCCTACGAGCAGTACTTC | CASQEPSSYEQYF | TRBJ2-7 | . | TRBV11-2 | .
TGTGCCAGCAGCCAAGAAGACAGACTGGGCAATGAGCAGTTCTTC | CASSQEDRLGNEQFF | TRBJ2-1 | . | TRBV4-2 | .
TGTGCCAGCAGTTACGGCGAGCAGTACTTC | CASSYGEQYF | TRBJ2-7 | . | TRBV6-6 | once
TGTGCCAGCAGTTACAACTTCCAAGAGACCCAGTACTTC | CASSYNFQETQYF | TRBJ2-5 | . | TRBV28 | .
TGTGCCAGCAGTCGACAGACATATAATTCACCCCTCCACTTT | CASSRQTYNSPLHF | TRBJ1-6 | . | TRBV2 | .
TGCGCCAGCAGCCAGTACAAATCTTATGGCTACACCTTC | CASSQYKSYGYTF | TRBJ1-2 | . | TRBV4-3 | .
TGCGCCAGCAGCCAGGGACTAGCGGGGGCATACGAGCAGTACTTC | CASSQGLAGAYEQYF | TRBJ2-7 | TRBD2 | TRBV4-3 | .
TGTGCCAGCAGCTTAGGATACCCTTACAATGAGCAGTTCTTC | CASSLGYPYNEQFF | TRBJ2-1 | . | TRBV11-2 | .
TGCGCCAGCAGCCCCCTGGAGGCTAACTATGGCTACACCTTC | CASSPLEANYGYTF | TRBJ1-2 | . | TRBV4-3 | .
TGTGCTAGCAGCTTAGGACCTCAGAGCACAGATACGCAGTATTTT | CASSLGPQSTDTQYF | TRBJ2-3 | . | TRBV7-7 | few
TGTGCCAGCAGTGAATTCGGGGTAGGTCAGCCCCAGCATTTT | CASSEFGVGQPQHF | TRBJ1-5 | . | TRBV25-1 | .
TGTGCCAGCATACAGGATGAAGAGACCCAGTACTTC | CASIQDEETQYF | TRBJ2-5 | . | TRBV7-3 | .
TGTGCCTGGTCCCTAGCGGGCGATGAGCAGTTCTTC | CAWSLAGDEQFF | TRBJ2-1 | TRBD2 | TRBV30 | .
TGTGCCAGCAGCCTGGGGAACACTGAAGCTTTCTTT | CASSLGNTEAFF | TRBJ1-1 | . | TRBV9 | few
TGTGCCAGCAGCCAGACTCTGGGCAATTCACCCCTCCACTTT | CASSQTLGNSPLHF | TRBJ1-6 | . | TRBV9 | .
TGTGCCAGCCTCTCGACCGTCAAAGGAGGCTACACCTTC | CASLSTVKGGYTF | TRBJ1-2 | . | TRBV6-6 | .
TGCAGCGTTGTGGCGAACACTGAAGCTTTCTTT | CSVVANTEAFF | TRBJ1-1 | . | TRBV29-1 | .
TGTGCCTGGAGTGTACGGAGTGATACGCAGTATTTT | CAWSVRSDTQYF | TRBJ2-3 | . | TRBV30 | .
TGTGCCAGTAGTATACTGGGGAGGGCGAACACAGATACGCAGTATTTT | CASSILGRANTDTQYF | TRBJ2-3 | TRBD2 | TRBV19 | .
TGTGCCAGCAGTTGGGAGAACAATGAGCAGTTCTTC | CASSWENNEQFF | TRBJ2-1 | . | TRBV6-6 | .
TGTGCCAGCAGTGATAATGAAGCTTTCTTT | CASSDNEAFF | TRBJ1-1 | . | TRBV28 | .
TGTGCCAGCAGGGAAGGGACGGGGCATCAGCCCCAGCATTTT | CASREGTGHQPQHF | TRBJ1-5 | . | TRBV6-5 | .
TGTGCCTGGGCGTCGGGGTGGGACACTGAAGCTTTCTTT | CAWASGWDTEAFF | TRBJ1-1 | . | TRBV30 | .
TGCGCCAGCAGCCAACGGGGGGGGAGCAATCAGCCCCAGCATTTT | CASSQRGGSNQPQHF | TRBJ1-5 | . | TRBV4-1 | .
TGTGCCAGCAGCTCGCAGGGGAGCATTCAGTACTTC | CASSSQGSIQYF | TRBJ2-4 | . | TRBV13 | .
TGTGCCAGCAGTGACCAGGGGGGTTCCGGGCAGCCCCAGCATTTT | CASSDQGGSGQPQHF | TRBJ1-5 | TRBD1 | TRBV2 | .
TGTGCCAGCAGCTTAGAGTTCGGGGAGCTGTTTTTT | CASSLEFGELFF | TRBJ2-2 | . | TRBV13 | .
TGTGCCAGCAGCATGGGACTAGCCTACGAGCAGTACTTC | CASSMGLAYEQYF | TRBJ2-7 | TRBD2 | TRBV11-2 | once
TGTGCCAGCAGCCTCCCTGGAAACACCATATATTTT | CASSLPGNTIYF | TRBJ1-3 | . | TRBV27 | .
TGTGCCAGCAGTAGGTTAGCGGGCGCCTACAATGAGCAGTTCTTC | CASSRLAGAYNEQFF | TRBJ2-1 | TRBD2 | TRBV6-5 | .
TGTGCCAGCAGTCCAAGGAAGGGCCGACCTGACTCCTACGAGCAGTACTTC | CASSPRKGRPDSYEQYF | TRBJ2-7 | . | TRBV28 | .
TGTGCCAGCACCGGGACTAGCGCCTACGAGCAGTACTTC | CASTGTSAYEQYF | TRBJ2-7 | TRBD2 | TRBV6-1 | .
TGTGCCAGCAGTAACATACCCCCCGGGAACTATGGCTACACCTTC | CASSNIPPGNYGYTF | TRBJ1-2 | . | TRBV6-5 | .
TGCGCCAGCAGCCAAGATTCCCGGCGCACCGGGGAGCTGTTTTTT | CASSQDSRRTGELFF | TRBJ2-2 | . | TRBV4-1 | .
TGCGCCAGCAGCCAAGGTGTTGCGGGAGGCAATGAGCAGTTCTTC | CASSQGVAGGNEQFF | TRBJ2-1 | TRBD2 | TRBV4-3 | .
TGTGCCACCAGCAGAGATAAAGAGACCCAGTACTTC | CATSRDKETQYF | TRBJ2-5 | . | TRBV15 | .
TGTGCCAGCAGCTTAGTCGTCGGGGCCCCAAACTATGGCTACACCTTC | CASSLVVGAPNYGYTF | TRBJ1-2 | . | TRBV7-9 | .
TGTGCCAGCAGCTTGGGGGACAGAGGCTCCTACGAGCAGTACTTC | CASSLGDRGSYEQYF | TRBJ2-7 | TRBD1 | TRBV5-4 | .
TGTGCCAGCAGCTCAGATATAGGGGGTATGGGCTCCTACAATGAGCAGTTCTTC | CASSSDIGGMGSYNEQFF | TRBJ2-1 | . | TRBV7-2 | .